This T cell receptor (beta chain) was retrieved from a study of T cell responses to AZD1222 COVID-19 vaccine. This clone showed up just a few times. Its cognate antigen is unknown. The same CDR3 can be traced to other DNA sequences in this sample. Notes on the study in general: Spike-specific TCR depth and breadth grew after two AZD1222 doses. Nearly half of unique spike-specific TCRs reportedly avoided B.1.351 and B.1.1.7 mutated regions. Donors, mostly white British, included more females; clonal diversity was possibly underestimated. Distributed over spike, vaccine-associated CD4 TCRs predominated at 160-218 and 743-854.

This table comes from immunoSEQ multiplex PCR, and its TCRdb copy is limited to in-frame clones, with some not included. Of about 180,000 clones in the sample, 85% to 95% are singletons; the top ten hold 1.6%. V lost 3 bases to trimming and J lost 0 bases, with 2 bases between them. This CDR3 is built from 13 residues. Germline CDR1 reads KGHSH; CDR2 reads LQKENI. The sequence was obtained from an adult who received the AZD1222 COVID-19 vaccine. Here the sequenced sample was peripheral blood, taken 28 days after the second AZD1222 dose. This chain uses TRBV18 with TRBJ1-4; no reliable D call. The CDR3 spells CASSPATNEKLFF. CDR3 bases: TGTGCCAGCTCACCTGCAACTAATGAAAAACTGTTTTTT. The full variable domain, completed using reference TRBV18 and TRBJ1-4, is NAGVMQNPRHLVRRRGQEARLRCSPMKGHSHVYWYRQLPEEGLKFMVYLQKENIIDESGMPKERFSAEFPKEGPSILRIQQVVRGDSAAYFCASSPATNEKLFFGSGTQLSVL.